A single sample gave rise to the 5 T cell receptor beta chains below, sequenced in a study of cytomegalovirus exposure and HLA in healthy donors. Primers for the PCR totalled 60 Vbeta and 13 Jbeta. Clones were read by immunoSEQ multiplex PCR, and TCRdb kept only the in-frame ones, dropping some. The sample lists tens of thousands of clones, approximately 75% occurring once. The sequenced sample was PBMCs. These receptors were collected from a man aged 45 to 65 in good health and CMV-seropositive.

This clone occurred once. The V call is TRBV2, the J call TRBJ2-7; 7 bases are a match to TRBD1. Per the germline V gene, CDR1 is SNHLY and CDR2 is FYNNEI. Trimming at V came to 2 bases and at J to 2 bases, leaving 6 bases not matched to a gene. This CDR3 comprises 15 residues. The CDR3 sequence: CASSERDRITYEQYF. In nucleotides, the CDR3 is TGTGCCAGCAGTGAAAGGGACAGAATCACCTACGAGCAGTACTTC.

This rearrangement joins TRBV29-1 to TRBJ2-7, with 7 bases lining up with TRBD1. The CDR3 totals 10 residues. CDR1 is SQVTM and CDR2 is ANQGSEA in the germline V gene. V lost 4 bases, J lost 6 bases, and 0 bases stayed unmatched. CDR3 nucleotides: TGCAGCGTTGGGACAGGCGAGCAGTACTTC. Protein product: CSVGTGEQYF.

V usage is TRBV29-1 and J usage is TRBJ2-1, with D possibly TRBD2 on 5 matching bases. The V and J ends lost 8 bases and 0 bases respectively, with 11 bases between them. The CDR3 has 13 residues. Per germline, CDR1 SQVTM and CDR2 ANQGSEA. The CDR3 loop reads CSTLLGSYNEQFF. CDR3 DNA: TGCAGCACTTTACTAGGCTCCTACAATGAGCAGTTCTTC.

CDR3 amino acids: CASTVQGASTDTQYF. In DNA, the CDR3 is TGTGCCAGCACCGTCCAGGGGGCAAGCACAGATACGCAGTATTTT. The chain recombines TRBV9 with TRBJ2-3, with 8 bases matching TRBD1. V was pared by 6 bases and J by 0 bases, with 6 bases of the junction left unmatched. The germline gives CDR1 SGDLS, CDR2 YYNGEE. The CDR3 has 15 amino acids.

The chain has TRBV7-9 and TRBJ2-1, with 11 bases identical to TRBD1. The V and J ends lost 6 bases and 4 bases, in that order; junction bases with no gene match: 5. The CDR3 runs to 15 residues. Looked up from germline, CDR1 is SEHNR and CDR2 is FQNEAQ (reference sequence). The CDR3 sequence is CASSLRDRGYNEQFF. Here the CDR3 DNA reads TGTGCCAGCAGTTTACGGGACAGGGGGTACAATGAGCAGTTCTTC.